A single sample is the source of the 25 T cell receptor beta chains below, sequenced in a study of blood T cell repertoires in COVID-19. Sequencing used immunoSEQ multiplex PCR; TCRdb keeps in-frame clones, though not all of them. The table records around 310,000 clones, 70% to 90% of them present only once. The sequenced sample consisted of PBMCs or T cells enriched from blood (not recorded which). Source of these receptors: a woman aged 40-49 years who had recovered from COVID-19.

The gene calls are TRBV7-9 and TRBJ2-1; 14 bases fit TRBD2. The ends lost 5 bases at V and 6 bases at J; junction bases unmatched: 3. Germline CDR1 and CDR2: SEHNR and FQNEAQ (reference sequence). This CDR3 is 15 amino acids long. As DNA, the CDR3 is TGTGCCAGCAGCCAGGGACTAGCGGGAGTCAATGAGCAGTTCTTC. This translates into CASSQGLAGVNEQFF. Full variable domain (remainder filled in from reference TRBV7-9 and TRBJ2-1): DTGVSQNPRHKITKRGQNVTFRCDPISEHNRLYWYRQTLGQGPEFLTYFQNEAQLEKSRLLSDRFSAERPKGSFSTLEIQRTEQGDSAMYLCASSQGLAGVNEQFFGPGTRLTVL.

This chain joins TRBV9 and TRBJ1-2; 7 bases align to TRBD1. V shed 3 bases and J 5 bases; nucleotides not matched to a gene: 10. The CDR3 runs 15 residues. In germline, CDR1 is SGDLS, CDR2 YYNGEE. The CDR3 protein is CASSARQGENYGYTF. The CDR3 DNA is TGTGCCAGCAGCGCCCGACAGGGCGAGAATTATGGCTACACCTTC.

The V and J genes are TRBV30 and TRBJ2-3; D is possibly TRBD1 (6 bases). CDR1 and CDR2 from the germline V gene are GTSNPN and SVGIG (reference sequence). This CDR3 is built from 14 residues. Between the trimmed V and J ends, which lost 0 bases and 2 bases, there was a span of 9 bases. DNA for the CDR3: TGTGCCTGGAGTGTAGGGGGTTCCACAGATACGCAGTATTTT. It yields the protein CAWSVGGSTDTQYF.

The chain combines TRBV18 with TRBJ2-7, with TRBD1 matching over 8 bases. V lost 6 bases, J lost 4 bases, and 8 bases stayed unmatched. Germline V gene sequence: CDR1 KGHSH, CDR2 LQKENI. CDR3 length: 14 amino acids. The CDR3 loop reads CASSPGTGPYEQYF. CDR3 nucleotide sequence: TGTGCCAGCTCCCCCGGGACAGGACCATACGAGCAGTACTTC. Looking up the rest from reference TRBV18 and TRBJ2-7 gives the full variable domain: NAGVMQNPRHLVRRRGQEARLRCSPMKGHSHVYWYRQLPEEGLKFMVYLQKENIIDESGMPKERFSAEFPKEGPSILRIQQVVRGDSAAYFCASSPGTGPYEQYFGPGTRLTVT.

V and J are TRBV28 and TRBJ1-4; D is perhaps TRBD1 (6 bases). The CDR3 consists of 15 residues. V was shortened by 5 bases and J by 7 bases, with 17 bases between the two germline ends. Looked up from germline, CDR1 is MDHEN and CDR2 is SYDVKM. For the CDR3, the DNA is TGTGCCAGCAGTGGGAACAGGGAAAGCGCTGAAAAACTGTTTTTT. This sequence encodes CASSGNRESAEKLFF.

The genes are TRBV7-9 and TRBJ2-5, with 8 bases fitting TRBD1. CDR3 length: 14 amino acids. Germline-derived CDR1 and CDR2 are SEHNR and FQNEAQ (reference sequence). The junction had 9 bases not matched to a gene; V was cut back by 7 bases and J by 5 bases. The CDR3 region is CASTIIQGVETQYF. For the CDR3, the DNA is TGTGCCAGCACCATTATACAGGGGGTTGAGACCCAGTACTTC.

This clone was observed once. The chain has TRBV7-2 and TRBJ2-7; the match to TRBD2 covers 14 bases. This CDR3 is built from 14 residues. The germline V gene encodes CDR1 SGHTA and CDR2 FQGNSA. The junction had 5 bases not matched to a gene; V was cut back by 6 bases and J by 7 bases. The DNA for the CDR3 is TGTGCCAGCAGGGGACTAGCGGGAGTGGGTGAGCAGTACTTC. Translation gives CASRGLAGVGEQYF.

The rearrangement joins TRBV11-1 to TRBJ2-5; the match to TRBD2 covers 13 bases. CDR1 is SGHAT and CDR2 is FQDESV in the germline V gene (reference sequence). The CDR3 is 14 residues long. J was trimmed by 5 bases and V by 6 bases; bases with no gene match: 3. The CDR3 nucleotides read TGTGCCAGCAGGGAGACTAGCGGGGGGGAGACCCAGTACTTC. Amino acids: CASRETSGGETQYF.

The chain uses TRBV21-1 and TRBJ1-5. TRBV21-1 is described as a pseudogene. This CDR3 spans 18 amino acids. The CDR3 nucleotides read TGTGCCAGCAGCCCCCGGAGGAGGCAGAGATATAGCAATCAGCCCCAGCATTTT. Translated: CASSPRRRQRYSNQPQHF.

This chain links TRBV5-8 with TRBJ1-5; 7 nucleotides agree with TRBD1. Per germline, CDR1 SGHTS and CDR2 YDEGEE. The CDR3 loop spans 15 amino acids. V lost 4 bases, J lost 1 base, and 5 bases stayed unmatched. The CDR3 bases are TGTGCCAGCAGCGCCACAGGGGAAAGCAATCAGCCCCAGCATTTT. It translates to CASSATGESNQPQHF.

This clone was found once. V is TRBV3-1 (or the pseudogene TRBV3-2) and J is TRBJ2-7; no clear D gene. Germline CDR1 reads LGHDT; CDR2 reads YNNKEL (reference sequence). CDR3 length equals 13 residues. The germline V and J ends were trimmed by 0 bases and 3 bases, with 6 bases remaining between them. CDR3 sequence reads: CASSQDRRYEQYF. CDR3 bases: TGTGCCAGCAGCCAAGATCGTCGCTACGAGCAGTACTTC.

Note on this clone: Distinct nucleotide sequences in the sample also encode this CDR3. This chain joins TRBV9 and TRBJ2-7; no clear D gene. V lost 0 bases, J lost 0 bases, and 7 bases lay in between. The length of the CDR3 is 14 residues. The V gene's germline CDR1 is SGDLS and CDR2 YYNGEE. The CDR3 region is CASSVDPLSYEQYF. CDR3 nucleotides: TGTGCCAGCAGCGTAGATCCCCTCTCCTACGAGCAGTACTTC.

The chain joins TRBV4-3 to TRBJ2-7, with TRBD1 as a possible D gene (6 bases). The CDR3 loop spans 15 amino acids. Per the germline V gene, CDR1 is LGHNA and CDR2 is YSLEER. The V and J ends lost 5 bases and 5 bases respectively, with 19 bases between them. CDR3: CASSRGQTGLNEQYF. The CDR3 nucleotides are TGCGCCAGCAGCAGGGGCCAGACAGGTCTCAACGAGCAGTACTTC.

V usage is TRBV28 and J usage is TRBJ1-2; 7 positions match TRBD1. The germline CDR1 and CDR2 sequences are MDHEN and SYDVKM. This CDR3 contains 16 residues. Trimming cost V 4 bases and J 4 bases; bases outside gene matches: 12. The CDR3, as DNA: TGTGCCAGCAGTTCCCACCTGGGACAGCGAATCTATGGCTACACCTTC. Its translation: CASSSHLGQRIYGYTF.

V gene TRBV24-1 combines with J gene TRBJ2-3; 9 bases align to TRBD1. Germline V gene data show CDR1 as KGHDR and CDR2 as SFDVKD. V dropped 10 bases and J dropped 4; count of bases not matched to a gene: 5. The CDR3 covers 13 residues. CDR3: CATRDRAADTQYF. The DNA of the CDR3 is TGTGCCACACGGGACAGGGCCGCAGATACGCAGTATTTT.

The chain employs TRBV30 and TRBJ1-4, with D possibly matching TRBD1 (5 bases). The CDR3 consists of 13 residues. CDR1 and CDR2 from the germline V gene are GTSNPN and SVGIG (reference sequence). V was clipped by 1 base and J by 8 bases, with 11 bases between them. The CDR3 DNA sequence: TGTGCCTGGAGTGCAGGGTCCCACGAAAAACTGTTTTTT. Translated, it gives CAWSAGSHEKLFF.

The chain combines TRBV3-1 (or the pseudogene TRBV3-2) with TRBJ2-5; 9 nucleotides agree with TRBD1. CDR1 is LGHDT and CDR2 is YNNKEL in the germline V gene (reference sequence). The V segment lost 4 bases and the J segment 4 bases; nucleotides outside the gene matches: 7. The CDR3 totals 15 residues. The CDR3 nucleotides are TGTGCCAGCAGCCGTACAGGGGGCTTTGGAGAGACCCAGTACTTC. Its protein is CASSRTGGFGETQYF.

The V gene is TRBV28, the J gene TRBJ1-2; 7 bases align to TRBD1. Germline CDR1 MDHEN, CDR2 SYDVKM. There are 15 residues in the CDR3. Germline trimming cut 2 bases from V and 8 bases from J; bases unmatched to any gene: 11. The CDR3 sequence is CASSLVRQGVRGYTF. Here the CDR3 DNA reads TGTGCCAGCAGTTTAGTTCGACAGGGAGTAAGGGGCTACACCTTC.

The chain joins TRBV7-3 to TRBJ2-5, with D perhaps matching TRBD1 (6 bases). CDR1 and CDR2 (germline): SGHTA, FQGTGA. V lost 3 bases and J lost 5, with 16 bases in between. The CDR3 has 15 amino acids. The CDR3 sequence: CASSLAQGSGETQYF. Written as DNA, the CDR3 is TGTGCCAGCAGCTTGGCACAGGGCTCGGGCGAGACCCAGTACTTC.

This clone appeared a single time. The CDR3 is CASTYPEGGGNEQFF. In nucleotides, the CDR3 is TGTGCCAGCACTTACCCGGAGGGGGGGGGCAATGAGCAGTTCTTC. This chain connects TRBV2 to TRBJ2-1; TRBD2 might be the D (7 bases). CDR1 and CDR2 (germline): SNHLY, FYNNEI. This CDR3 comprises 15 residues. V was shortened by 7 bases and J by 6 bases, with 19 bases between the two germline ends.

This clone has a handful of counts. The J gene is TRBJ2-5, the V gene TRBV6-5, with 8 bases matching TRBD1. The germline V gene has CDR1 MNHEY and CDR2 SVGAGI. The CDR3 length is 14 residues. The ends lost 4 bases at V and 4 bases at J; junction bases unmatched: 5. This CDR3 reads CASSSGQGLETQYF. The CDR3 bases are TGTGCCAGCAGTTCAGGACAGGGTCTAGAGACCCAGTACTTC.

The chain couples TRBV7-2 to TRBJ2-7; 7 nucleotides match TRBD2. The J segment lost 2 bases and the V segment lost 5 bases, leaving 9 bases of the junction unmatched. The germline gives CDR1 SGHTA, CDR2 FQGNSA. This CDR3 has 15 amino acids. The CDR3 region has the DNA TGTGCCAGCAGCCTCGGACTAGTTAGCGCCTACGAGCAGTACTTC. Protein sequence: CASSLGLVSAYEQYF.

This chain links TRBV7-9 with TRBJ1-5; the match to TRBD1 covers 8 bases. In germline, CDR1 is SEHNR, CDR2 FQNEAQ (reference sequence). The CDR3 length is 18 residues. The junction had 9 bases not matched to a gene; V was cut back by 2 bases and J by 0 bases. CDR3 nucleotide sequence: TGTGCCAGCAGCTTAACAGGGGGGGATATTTATAGCAATCAGCCCCAGCATTTT. Translating it yields CASSLTGGDIYSNQPQHF. The complete variable domain, with remaining parts taken from reference TRBV7-9 and TRBJ1-5, reads DTGVSQNPRHKITKRGQNVTFRCDPISEHNRLYWYRQTLGQGPEFLTYFQNEAQLEKSRLLSDRFSAERPKGSFSTLEIQRTEQGDSAMYLCASSLTGGDIYSNQPQHFGDGTRLSIL.

This chain joins TRBV7-2 and TRBJ2-2, with 13 bases aligning to TRBD2. CDR1 is SGHTA, CDR2 FQGNSA, per germline. This CDR3 region has 18 residues. V trimming: 4 bases; J trimming: 0 bases; junction bases outside the gene matches: 5. As DNA, the CDR3 is TGTGCCAGCAGCTCCGAACTAGCGGGAGGGCCGAACACCGGGGAGCTGTTTTTT. It codes for CASSSELAGGPNTGELFF.

V gene TRBV27 combines with J gene TRBJ2-5; TRBD2 agrees at 8 bases. CDR3 size: 16 residues. The germline gives CDR1 MNHEY, CDR2 SMNVEV (reference sequence). The V and J ends lost 7 bases and 1 base, in that order; junction bases with no gene match: 11. For the CDR3, the DNA is TGTGCCAGCAAGGAGAGAGGAGCGGGGGCCCAAGAGACCCAGTACTTC. Translating gives CASKERGAGAQETQYF.